This T cell receptor (beta chain) was recorded in a study of blood T cells in healthy people across ages. Study-wide findings and caveats: Estimated diversity, derived from one million T cells, was regarded as an underestimate. Naive CD4+ cells and diversity were both higher in long-lived donors than in aged donors. A strong correlation was seen between TCR beta diversity and naive T cell percentage.

The V gene lost 3 bases and the J gene lost 3 bases, with 14 bases spanning the gap. Germline V gene lookup returns CDR1 SNHLY and CDR2 FYNNEI. The CDR3 loop spans 15 amino acids. Sample-barcoded 5' priming and a J-beta primer mix drove a second PCR of about 7 to 11 cycles. Every cDNA was tagged by a template-switch adaptor with 12 random nucleotides. TCRdb processed the 5' RACE reads anew with MiXCR; each CDR3 protein has one entry. This table holds around 1,500,000 distinct CDR3 sequences, 40% to 50% found once. Regarding this clonotype: The antigen remains unidentified.

This rearrangement joins TRBV2 to TRBJ1-1, with a tentative D call TRBD1 (5 bases). This receptor was taken from a woman aged 18 to 35 in good health. The sample consisted of blood. CDR3 coding DNA: TGTGCCAGCAGTGAGGAGGGGCTTGGGGACACTGAAGCTTTCTTT. Amino acids: CASSEEGLGDTEAFF.